Listed below are T cell receptor beta chains from one sample, sequenced in a study of vaccination and CD4 T cells after COVID-19. TCRdb reprocessed the PCR reads with MiXCR, giving one entry per CDR3 protein. The sample consists of about 5,400 distinct CDR3 sequences, under 35% of them appearing once. Antigen specificity for these receptors is unknown. Input material: CD4+ T cells from blood, cultured in vitro. These receptors originate from a human donor in good health. CDR3s include the opening cysteine and the closing phenylalanine or tryptophan. The D gene is left open where the match is weak. Rows may omit the clone size; those that give it use once, few, many or a size class.

D gene: .; V gene: TRBV7-9; clone size: .; J gene: TRBJ1-2; CDR3 length: 15; CDR3 DNA: TGTGCCAGCAGCTCAGAGCAAAGGGACATCTATGGCTACACCTTC; CDR3 protein: CASSSEQRDIYGYTF
D gene: .; V gene: TRBV27; clone size: .; J gene: TRBJ1-5; CDR3 length: 13; CDR3 DNA: TGTGCCGTCCAGGGAGGACTGAATCAGCCCCAGCATTTT; CDR3 protein: CAVQGGLNQPQHF
D gene: .; V gene: TRBV18; clone size: .; J gene: TRBJ2-3; CDR3 length: 15; CDR3 DNA: TGTGCCAGCTCACCAAACTACCAGGACACAGATACGCAGTATTTT; CDR3 protein: CASSPNYQDTDTQYF
D gene: TRBD2; V gene: TRBV6-1; clone size: few; J gene: TRBJ2-3; CDR3 length: 15; CDR3 DNA: TGTGCCAGCAGTGAAGCGGGGGGGAGCACAGATACGCAGTATTTT; CDR3 protein: CASSEAGGSTDTQYF
D gene: TRBD1; V gene: TRBV15; clone size: .; J gene: TRBJ2-7; CDR3 length: 15; CDR3 DNA: TGTGCCACCAGCAGAGTTAGGACAGGGATCCACGAGCAGTACTTC; CDR3 protein: CATSRVRTGIHEQYF
D gene: .; V gene: TRBV9; clone size: once; J gene: TRBJ1-6; CDR3 length: 15; CDR3 DNA: TGTGCCAGCAGCGTAGCACAGTTAGGTAATTCACCCCTCCACTTT; CDR3 protein: CASSVAQLGNSPLHF
D gene: .; V gene: TRBV5-4; clone size: .; J gene: TRBJ2-7; CDR3 length: 15; CDR3 DNA: TGTGCCAGCAGCCCCCACGGACAGCGTGGCTACGAGCAGTACTTC; CDR3 protein: CASSPHGQRGYEQYF
D gene: .; V gene: TRBV7-2; clone size: .; J gene: TRBJ2-3; CDR3 length: 12; CDR3 DNA: TGTGCCAGCAGCTCCAGGGAATTCGCGCAGTATTTT; CDR3 protein: CASSSREFAQYF
D gene: TRBD1; V gene: TRBV20-1; clone size: .; J gene: TRBJ1-1; CDR3 length: 14; CDR3 DNA: TGCAGTGCTAGGCAGGGGGCCGGGGACACTGAAGCTTTCTTT; CDR3 protein: CSARQGAGDTEAFF
D gene: TRBD1; V gene: TRBV20-1; clone size: .; J gene: TRBJ2-5; CDR3 length: 16; CDR3 DNA: TGCAGTGCTAGAGGGCACAGGGGAGTTACCCAAGAGACCCAGTACTTC; CDR3 protein: CSARGHRGVTQETQYF
D gene: TRBD1; V gene: TRBV30; clone size: .; J gene: TRBJ1-1; CDR3 length: 14; CDR3 DNA: TGTGCCTGGATCCTCCGGGACAGGGACACTGAAGCTTTCTTT; CDR3 protein: CAWILRDRDTEAFF
D gene: .; V gene: TRBV6-5; clone size: .; J gene: TRBJ2-7; CDR3 length: 15; CDR3 DNA: TGTGCCAGCAGTTACCTCCCGGGACTTCCCTACGAGCAGTACTTC; CDR3 protein: CASSYLPGLPYEQYF
D gene: .; V gene: TRBV6-1; clone size: .; J gene: TRBJ1-2; CDR3 length: 11; CDR3 DNA: TGTGCCAGCAGTGATCTTGGTCGCTACACCTTC; CDR3 protein: CASSDLGRYTF
D gene: .; V gene: TRBV20-1; clone size: once; J gene: TRBJ2-7; CDR3 length: 13; CDR3 DNA: TGCAGTGCTAGTGCGGACCTGTCGTTCGGGCAGTACTTC; CDR3 protein: CSASADLSFGQYF
D gene: TRBD1; V gene: TRBV12-3/TRBV12-4; clone size: .; J gene: TRBJ1-2; CDR3 length: 14; CDR3 DNA: TGTGCCAGCAGTTTTGTGGGACAGGGGACGGGCTACACCTTC; CDR3 protein: CASSFVGQGTGYTF
D gene: .; V gene: TRBV12-3/TRBV12-4; clone size: few; J gene: TRBJ1-2; CDR3 length: 13; CDR3 DNA: TGTGCCAGCACCAGGGTTGGTGGTAATGGCTACACCTTC; CDR3 protein: CASTRVGGNGYTF